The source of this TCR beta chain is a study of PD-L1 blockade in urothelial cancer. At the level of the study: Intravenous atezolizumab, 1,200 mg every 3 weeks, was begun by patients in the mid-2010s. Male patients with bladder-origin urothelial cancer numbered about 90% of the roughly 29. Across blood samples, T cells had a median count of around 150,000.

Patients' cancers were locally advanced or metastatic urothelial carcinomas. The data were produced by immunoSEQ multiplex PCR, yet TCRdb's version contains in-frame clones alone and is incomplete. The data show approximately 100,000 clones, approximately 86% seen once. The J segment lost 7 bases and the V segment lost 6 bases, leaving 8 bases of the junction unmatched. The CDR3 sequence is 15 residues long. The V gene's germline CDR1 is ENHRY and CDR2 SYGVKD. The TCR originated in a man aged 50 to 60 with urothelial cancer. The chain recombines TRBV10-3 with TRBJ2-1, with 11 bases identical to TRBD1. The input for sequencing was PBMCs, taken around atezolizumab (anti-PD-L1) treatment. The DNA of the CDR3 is TGTGCCATCAGCCTCAGCCGGGACAGGGGGAATGAGCAGTTCTTC. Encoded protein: CAISLSRDRGNEQFF.